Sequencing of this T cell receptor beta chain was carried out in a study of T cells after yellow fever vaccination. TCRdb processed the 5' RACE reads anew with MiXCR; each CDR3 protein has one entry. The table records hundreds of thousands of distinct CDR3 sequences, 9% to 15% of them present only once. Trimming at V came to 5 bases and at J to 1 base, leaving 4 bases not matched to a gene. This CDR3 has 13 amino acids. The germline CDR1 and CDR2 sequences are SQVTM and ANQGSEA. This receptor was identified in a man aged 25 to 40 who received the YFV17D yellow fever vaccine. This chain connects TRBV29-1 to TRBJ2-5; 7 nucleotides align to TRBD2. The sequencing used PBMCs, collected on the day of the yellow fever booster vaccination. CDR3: CSVSPSGQETQYF. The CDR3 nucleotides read TGCAGCGTTTCTCCTAGCGGCCAAGAGACCCAGTACTTC.